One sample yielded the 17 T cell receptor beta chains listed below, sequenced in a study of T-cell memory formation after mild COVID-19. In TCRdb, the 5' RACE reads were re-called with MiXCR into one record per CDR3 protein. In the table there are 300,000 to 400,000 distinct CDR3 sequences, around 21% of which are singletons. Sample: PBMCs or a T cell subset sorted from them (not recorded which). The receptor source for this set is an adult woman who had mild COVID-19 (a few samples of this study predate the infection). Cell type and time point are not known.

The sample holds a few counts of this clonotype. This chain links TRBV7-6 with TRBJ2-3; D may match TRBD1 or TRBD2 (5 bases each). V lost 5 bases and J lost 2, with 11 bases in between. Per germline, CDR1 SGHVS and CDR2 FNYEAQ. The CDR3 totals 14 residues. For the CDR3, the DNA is TGTGCCAGCAGCACGGGGCTGAACACAGATACGCAGTATTTT. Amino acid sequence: CASSTGLNTDTQYF.

DNA for the CDR3: TGTGCCAGCAGTTCTGGACAGGGGTGGGTCTATGGCTACACCTTC. Amino acid sequence: CASSSGQGWVYGYTF. The chain has TRBV28 and TRBJ1-2; TRBD1 matches at 9 bases. The CDR3 spans 15 residues. V lost 4 bases, J lost 4 bases, and 7 bases stayed unmatched. CDR1 is MDHEN, CDR2 SYDVKM, per germline.

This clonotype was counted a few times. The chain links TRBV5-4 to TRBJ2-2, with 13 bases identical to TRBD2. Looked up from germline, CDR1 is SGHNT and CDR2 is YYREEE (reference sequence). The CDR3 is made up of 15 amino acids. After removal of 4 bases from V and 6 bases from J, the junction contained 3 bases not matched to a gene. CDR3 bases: TGTGCCAGCAGCCGGACTAGCGGGAGTGCCGGGGAGCTGTTTTTT. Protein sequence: CASSRTSGSAGELFF.

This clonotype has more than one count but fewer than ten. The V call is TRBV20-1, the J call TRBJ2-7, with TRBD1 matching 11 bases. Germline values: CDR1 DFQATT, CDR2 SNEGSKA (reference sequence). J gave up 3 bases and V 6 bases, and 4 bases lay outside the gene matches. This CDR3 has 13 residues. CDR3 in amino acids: CSAVGTGGYEQYF. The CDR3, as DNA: TGCAGTGCCGTCGGGACAGGGGGCTACGAGCAGTACTTC.

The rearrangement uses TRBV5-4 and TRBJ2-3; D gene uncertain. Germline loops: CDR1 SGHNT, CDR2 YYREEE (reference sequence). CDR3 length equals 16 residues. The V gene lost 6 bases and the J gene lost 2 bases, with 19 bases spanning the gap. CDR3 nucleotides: TGTGCCAGCACATACGGTCGGATAACGAACACAGATACGCAGTATTTT. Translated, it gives CASTYGRITNTDTQYF.

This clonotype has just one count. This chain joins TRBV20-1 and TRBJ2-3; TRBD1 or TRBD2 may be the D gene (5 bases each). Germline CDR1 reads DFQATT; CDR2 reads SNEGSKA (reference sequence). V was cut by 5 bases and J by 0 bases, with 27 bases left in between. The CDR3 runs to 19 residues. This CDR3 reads CSAPNQILTVDYSTDTQYF. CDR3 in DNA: TGCAGTGCTCCGAACCAGATCTTGACAGTCGACTACAGCACAGATACGCAGTATTTT.

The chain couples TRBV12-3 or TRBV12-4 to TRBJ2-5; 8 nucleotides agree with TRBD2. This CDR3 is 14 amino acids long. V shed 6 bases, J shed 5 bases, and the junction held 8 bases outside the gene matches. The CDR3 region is CASRLTSARETQYF. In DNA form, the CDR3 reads TGTGCCAGCAGGTTGACTAGCGCCCGGGAGACCCAGTACTTC.

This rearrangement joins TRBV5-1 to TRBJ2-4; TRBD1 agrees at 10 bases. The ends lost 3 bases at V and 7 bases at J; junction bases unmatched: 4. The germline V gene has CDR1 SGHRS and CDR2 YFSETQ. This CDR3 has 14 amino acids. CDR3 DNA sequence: TGCGCCAGCAGCTGGACAGGGGGGGAGAACATTCAGTACTTC. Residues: CASSWTGGENIQYF.

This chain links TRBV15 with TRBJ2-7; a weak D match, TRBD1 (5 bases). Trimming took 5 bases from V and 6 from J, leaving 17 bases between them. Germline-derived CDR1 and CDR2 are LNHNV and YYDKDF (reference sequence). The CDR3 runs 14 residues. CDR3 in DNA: TGTGCCACCAGCCCAAGGAATGGCAGGGCCGAGCAGTACTTC. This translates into CATSPRNGRAEQYF.

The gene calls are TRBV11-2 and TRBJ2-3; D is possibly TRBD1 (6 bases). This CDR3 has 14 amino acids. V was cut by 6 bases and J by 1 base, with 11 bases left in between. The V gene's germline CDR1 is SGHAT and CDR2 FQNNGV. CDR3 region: CASSYYRGTDTQYF. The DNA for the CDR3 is TGTGCCAGCAGTTATTACAGGGGCACAGATACGCAGTATTTT.

The CDR3 nucleotides read TGCGCCAGCAGCCAAGGACAGGGGGTGAGAATGGGCTACACCTTC. This gives the protein CASSQGQGVRMGYTF. This chain joins TRBV4-1 and TRBJ1-2, with 9 bases identical to TRBD1. V trimming: 1 base; J trimming: 8 bases; junction bases outside the gene matches: 8. The CDR3 loop spans 15 amino acids. Germline V lookup: CDR1 MGHRA, CDR2 YSYEKL.

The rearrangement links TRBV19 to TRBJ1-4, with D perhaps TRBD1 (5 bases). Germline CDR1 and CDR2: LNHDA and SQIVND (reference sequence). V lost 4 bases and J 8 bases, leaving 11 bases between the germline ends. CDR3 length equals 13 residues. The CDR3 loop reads CASSKGHREKLFF. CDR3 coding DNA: TGTGCCAGTAGTAAGGGGCATAGAGAAAAACTGTTTTTT.

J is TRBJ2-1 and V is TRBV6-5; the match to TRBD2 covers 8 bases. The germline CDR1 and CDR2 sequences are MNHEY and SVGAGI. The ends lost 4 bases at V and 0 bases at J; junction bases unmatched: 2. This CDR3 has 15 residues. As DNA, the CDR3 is TGTGCCAGCAGTTCCGGGACTAGCTCCTACAATGAGCAGTTCTTC. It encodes CASSSGTSSYNEQFF.

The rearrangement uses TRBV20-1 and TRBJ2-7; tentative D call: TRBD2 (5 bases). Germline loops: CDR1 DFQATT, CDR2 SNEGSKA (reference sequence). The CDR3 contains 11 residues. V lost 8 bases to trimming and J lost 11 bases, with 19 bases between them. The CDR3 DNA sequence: TGCAGTAGGCAGGAGGTGATGGAGGAGTACTTC. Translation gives CSRQEVMEEYF.

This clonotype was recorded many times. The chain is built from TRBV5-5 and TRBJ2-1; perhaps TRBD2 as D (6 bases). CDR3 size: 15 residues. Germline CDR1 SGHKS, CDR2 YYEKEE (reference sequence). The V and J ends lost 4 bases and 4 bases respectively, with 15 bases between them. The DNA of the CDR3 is TGTGCCAGCAGCCTGCTGGGCGGGGAGTACAATGAGCAGTTCTTC. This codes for CASSLLGGEYNEQFF.

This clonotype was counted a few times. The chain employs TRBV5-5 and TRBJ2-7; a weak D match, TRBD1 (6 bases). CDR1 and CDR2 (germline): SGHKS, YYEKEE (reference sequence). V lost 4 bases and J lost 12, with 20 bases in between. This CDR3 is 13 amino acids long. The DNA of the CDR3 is TGTGCCAGCAGCACCGGGGACACCGTGTTGTCGTACTTC. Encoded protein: CASSTGDTVLSYF.

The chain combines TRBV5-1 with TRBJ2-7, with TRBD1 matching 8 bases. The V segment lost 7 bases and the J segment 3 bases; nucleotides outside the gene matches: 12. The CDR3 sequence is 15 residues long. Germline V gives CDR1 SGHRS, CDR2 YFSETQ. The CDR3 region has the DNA TGCGCCAGCCGAGAGGGACAGGCGGGCAACTACGAGCAGTACTTC. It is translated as CASREGQAGNYEQYF.